The 18 T cell receptor beta chains below come from one sample, sequenced in a study of T cell clonotyping in hematopoietic cell transplantation. Measured with immunoSEQ multiplex PCR; TCRdb has only the in-frame clones, and not every one. This sample has nearly 20,000 clones, with 79% found just once. The sequenced sample consisted of peripheral blood mononuclear cells. The receptors shown here come from a man in his sixties in good health. Some clones in this sample may be carry-over from other donors' samples.

The chain joins TRBV5-3 to TRBJ2-3; 9 nucleotides line up with TRBD2. TRBV5-3 is reported as an ORF; its role is uncertain. With V trimmed by 4 bases and J by 2 bases, 8 bases remained unmatched. This CDR3 comprises 16 residues. As DNA, the CDR3 is TGTGCCAGAAGCCGCCCGGCTAGCGGGGACACAGATACGCAGTATTTT. Residues: CARSRPASGDTDTQYF.

The chain uses TRBV6-6 and TRBJ1-1; possible D gene TRBD1, 5 bases. CDR1 and CDR2 (germline): MNHNY, SVGAGI (reference sequence). Trimming cost V 7 bases and J 1 base, with 13 bases left between them. CDR3 size: 14 residues. The CDR3 spells CASTPPGGNTEAFF. The CDR3 nucleotides are TGTGCCAGCACTCCCCCCGGGGGGAACACTGAAGCTTTCTTT.

The chain is built from TRBV7-2 and TRBJ2-1; no definite D call. Trimming removed 1 base at V and 0 bases at J, with 7 bases between. This CDR3 contains 15 residues. The germline gives CDR1 SGHTA, CDR2 FQGNSA. The CDR3: CASSLGRYSYNEQFF. CDR3 sequence (DNA): TGTGCCAGCAGCTTAGGGCGGTACTCCTACAATGAGCAGTTCTTC. Full variable domain (remainder filled in from reference TRBV7-2 and TRBJ2-1): GAGVSQSPSNKVTEKGKDVELRCDPISGHTALYWYRQSLGQGLEFLIYFQGNSAPDKSGLPSDRFSAERTGGSVSTLTIQRTQQEDSAVYLCASSLGRYSYNEQFFGPGTRLTVL.

This clone was observed once. The chain recombines TRBV6-5 with TRBJ1-5; D is undetermined. V lost 6 bases and J 5 bases, leaving 11 bases between the germline ends. Germline CDR1 is MNHEY and CDR2 is SVGAGI. CDR3 length equals 13 residues. CDR3 nucleotides: TGTGCCAGCAGAGGCATGACTGATCAGCCCCAGCATTTT. Amino acid sequence: CASRGMTDQPQHF.

The table lists this clone with a few counts. V is TRBV5-6 and J is TRBJ1-2; TRBD1 is a possible D gene (6 bases). Germline CDR1 and CDR2: SGHDT and YYEEEE. Trimming took off 6 bases at V and 0 bases at J, with 12 bases between the two ends. The CDR3 is made up of 14 amino acids. The CDR3: CASTEDSPNYGYTF. The CDR3 DNA follows: TGTGCCAGCACCGAGGACAGCCCTAACTATGGCTACACCTTC.

The gene calls are TRBV6-5 and TRBJ1-2, with D tentatively TRBD1 (5 bases). Looked up from germline, CDR1 is MNHEY and CDR2 is SVGAGI. The CDR3 covers 12 residues. V lost 2 bases and J 14 bases, leaving 15 bases between the germline ends. The CDR3 region has the DNA TGTGCCAGCAGTTACCATAACGGGGCGAGTACCTTC. This translates into CASSYHNGASTF.

The chain joins TRBV9 to TRBJ2-7, with D perhaps being TRBD1 or TRBD2 (7 bases each). The CDR3 runs 16 residues. CDR1 and CDR2 (germline): SGDLS, YYNGEE. The ends were cut back, 0 bases at V and 5 bases at J, with 18 bases in the middle. The CDR3 DNA reads TGTGCCAGCAGCGTAGCGTCAGGGGGGGATTGGGACGAGCAGTACTTC. Protein: CASSVASGGDWDEQYF.

V is TRBV28 and J is TRBJ1-2, with D unresolved. Trimming removed 4 bases at V and 8 bases at J, with 14 bases between. This CDR3 has 13 amino acids. Germline CDR1 MDHEN, CDR2 SYDVKM. The CDR3 region is CASSYIGPLGYTF. The CDR3 bases are TGTGCCAGCAGTTATATCGGACCGCTAGGCTACACCTTC.

The CDR3 is CASSGDTQYF. The CDR3 nucleotides read TGTGCCAGCTCTGGAGATACGCAGTATTTT. The chain couples TRBV7-6 to TRBJ2-3, with D hard to call. The CDR3 runs 10 residues. Trimming removed 8 bases at V and 5 bases at J, with 5 bases between. CDR1 is SGHVS, CDR2 FNYEAQ, per germline.

The V gene is TRBV29-1, the J gene TRBJ1-1; unclear D gene. CDR1 and CDR2 from the germline V gene are SQVTM and ANQGSEA. Trimming took off 7 bases at V and 2 bases at J, with 5 bases between the two ends. This CDR3 spans 10 amino acids. CDR3 in DNA: TGCAGCGCCTTTAACACTGAAGCTTTCTTT. Translation gives CSAFNTEAFF. Drawing the rest from reference TRBV29-1 and TRBJ1-1, the complete variable domain is SAVISQKPSRDICQRGTSLTIQCQVDSQVTMMFWYRQQPGQSLTLIATANQGSEATYESGFVIDKFPISRPNLTFSTLTVSNMSPEDSSIYLCSAFNTEAFFGQGTRLTVV.

The V and J genes are TRBV19 and TRBJ1-4; possibly TRBD1 for D (5 bases). The CDR3 has 14 amino acids. Germline V gene sequence: CDR1 LNHDA, CDR2 SQIVND (reference sequence). V was pared by 3 bases and J by 6 bases, with 11 bases between. The CDR3 is CASSIQGGDEKLFF. CDR3 in DNA: TGTGCCAGTAGTATCCAGGGAGGGGATGAAAAACTGTTTTTT.

The rearrangement uses TRBV30 and TRBJ1-6; D is unclear. This CDR3 comprises 16 residues. With 0 bases removed from V and 1 base from J, the gap between germline ends came to 10 bases. Germline-derived CDR1 and CDR2 are GTSNPN and SVGIG (reference sequence). The CDR3 here is CAWSVSRASYNSPLHF. The DNA of the CDR3 is TGTGCCTGGAGTGTTTCCCGGGCGTCCTATAATTCACCCCTCCACTTT. The full variable domain, rest sourced from reference TRBV30 and TRBJ1-6, is SQTIHQWPATLVQPVGSPLSLECTVEGTSNPNLYWYRQAAGRGLQLLFYSVGIGQISSEVPQNLSASRPQDRQFILSSKKLLLSDSGFYLCAWSVSRASYNSPLHFGNGTRLTVT.

The chain combines TRBV19 with TRBJ1-2, with D maybe TRBD1 (5 bases). Germline V lookup: CDR1 LNHDA, CDR2 SQIVND (reference sequence). The CDR3 consists of 13 residues. V was cut by 7 bases and J by 5 bases, with 14 bases left in between. The CDR3 is CASIGGANYGYTF. The CDR3 DNA reads TGTGCCAGTATAGGAGGGGCCAATTATGGCTACACCTTC.

This clone was seen a single time. The chain combines TRBV5-6 with TRBJ2-1, with 12 bases matching TRBD2. Germline CDR1 reads SGHDT; CDR2 reads YYEEEE. Trimming at V came to 2 bases and at J to 5 bases, leaving 2 bases not matched to a gene. The CDR3 covers 15 residues. The CDR3 nucleotides read TGTGCCAGCAGCTTCCCTAGCGGGAGGGACAATGAGCAGTTCTTC. Translated: CASSFPSGRDNEQFF.

The chain carries TRBV6-6 and TRBJ2-2; TRBD2 matches 9 bases. From germline, CDR1 is MNHNY and CDR2 SVGAGI (reference sequence). The CDR3 consists of 15 residues. V trimming: 6 bases; J trimming: 7 bases; junction bases outside the gene matches: 9. The CDR3 sequence: CASRGYSGSGGELFF. The CDR3 DNA sequence: TGTGCCAGCAGAGGGTATAGCGGGAGTGGCGGGGAGCTGTTTTTT.

The chain links TRBV15 to TRBJ1-2, with 7 bases lining up with TRBD1. Germline-derived CDR1 and CDR2 are LNHNV and YYDKDF (reference sequence). The CDR3 consists of 15 residues. Losses at the gene ends were 5 bases for V and 4 bases for J; bases not matched to a gene: 10. DNA of the CDR3: TGTGCCACCAGCGGACGGGGACAGATTTTCTATGGCTACACCTTC. Translation: CATSGRGQIFYGYTF.

A few counts support this clone. V usage is TRBV4-2 and J usage is TRBJ1-1; D is perhaps TRBD1 (5 bases). The V gene's germline CDR1 is LGHNA and CDR2 YNFKEQ. This CDR3 spans 14 amino acids. Deletions cut 1 base from V and 2 bases from J, with 8 bases between. The CDR3 is CASSQVGVNTEAFF. As DNA, the CDR3 is TGTGCCAGCAGCCAAGTGGGGGTAAACACTGAAGCTTTCTTT.

This sequence joins TRBV4-2 and TRBJ2-7; TRBD2 matches 7 bases. V was clipped by 0 bases and J by 7 bases; unmatched bases: 12. The V gene's germline CDR1 is LGHNA and CDR2 YNFKEQ. The CDR3 spans 16 residues. The CDR3 loop is CASSQDLRIAGREQYF. CDR3 sequence (DNA): TGTGCCAGCAGCCAAGATCTGAGAATAGCGGGCCGGGAGCAGTACTTC.